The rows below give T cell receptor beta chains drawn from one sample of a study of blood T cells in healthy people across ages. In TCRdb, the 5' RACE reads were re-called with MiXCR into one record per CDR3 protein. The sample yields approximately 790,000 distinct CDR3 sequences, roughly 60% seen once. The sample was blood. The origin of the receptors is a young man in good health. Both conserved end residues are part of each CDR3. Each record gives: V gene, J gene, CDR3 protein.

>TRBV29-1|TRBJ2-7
CSIEGGQTYEQYF
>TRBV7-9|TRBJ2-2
CASSLAPGQTNTGELFF
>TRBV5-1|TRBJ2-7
CASSLVPGNFGEQYF
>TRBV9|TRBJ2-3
CASSGQQGFTDTQYF
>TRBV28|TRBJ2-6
CASLLGAGANVLTF
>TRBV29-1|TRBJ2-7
CSVEAGGKNEQYF
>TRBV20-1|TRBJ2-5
CSASRSGGAETQYF
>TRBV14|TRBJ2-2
CASSQDIGNTGELFF
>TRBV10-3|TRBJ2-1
CAIRVDGPSSYNEQFF
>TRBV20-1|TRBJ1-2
CSARDPVGVGGYTF
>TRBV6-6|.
CASNYPGQGAYEQYF
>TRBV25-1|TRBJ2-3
CASSGGLAGSNTQYF
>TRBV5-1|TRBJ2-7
CASSFTRDSYEQYF
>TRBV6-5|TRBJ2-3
CASSIRTSGGGDTQYF
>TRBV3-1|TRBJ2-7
CAAGAGGSYEQYF